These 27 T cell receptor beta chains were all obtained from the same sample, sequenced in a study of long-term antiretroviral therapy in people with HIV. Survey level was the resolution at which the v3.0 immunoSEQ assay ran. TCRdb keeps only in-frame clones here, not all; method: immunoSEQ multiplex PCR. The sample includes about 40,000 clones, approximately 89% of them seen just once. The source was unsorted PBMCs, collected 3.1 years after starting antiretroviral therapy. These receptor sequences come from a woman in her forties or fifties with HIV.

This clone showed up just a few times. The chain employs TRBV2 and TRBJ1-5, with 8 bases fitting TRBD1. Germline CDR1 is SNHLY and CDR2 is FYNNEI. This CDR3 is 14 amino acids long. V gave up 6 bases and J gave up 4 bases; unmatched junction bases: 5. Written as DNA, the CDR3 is TGTGCCAGCAGGAGACAGGGGACTAATCAGCCCCAGCATTTT. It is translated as CASRRQGTNQPQHF.

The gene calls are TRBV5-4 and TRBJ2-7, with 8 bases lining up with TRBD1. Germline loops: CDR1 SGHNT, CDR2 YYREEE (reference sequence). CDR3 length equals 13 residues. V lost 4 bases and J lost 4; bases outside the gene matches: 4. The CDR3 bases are TGTGCCAGCAGCCCGCGGACAGGGTACGAGCAGTACTTC. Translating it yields CASSPRTGYEQYF. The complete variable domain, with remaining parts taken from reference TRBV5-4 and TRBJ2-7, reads ETGVTQSPTHLIKTRGQQVTLRCSSQSGHNTVSWYQQALGQGPQFIFQYYREEENGRGNFPPRFSGLQFPNYSSELNVNALELDDSALYLCASSPRTGYEQYFGPGTRLTVT.

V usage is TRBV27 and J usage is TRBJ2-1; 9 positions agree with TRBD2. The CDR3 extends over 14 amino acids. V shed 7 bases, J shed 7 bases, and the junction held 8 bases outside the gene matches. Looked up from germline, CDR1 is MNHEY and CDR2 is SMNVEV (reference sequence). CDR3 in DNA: TGTGCCAGCATCGGCGGGGGGGCCGGGAATGAGCAGTTCTTC. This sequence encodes CASIGGGAGNEQFF.

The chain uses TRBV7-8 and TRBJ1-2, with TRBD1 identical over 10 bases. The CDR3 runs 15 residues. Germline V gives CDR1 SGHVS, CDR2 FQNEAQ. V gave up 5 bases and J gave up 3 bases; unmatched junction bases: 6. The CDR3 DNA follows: TGTGCCAGCAGCGATCCGGGACAGGGGTACTATGGCTACACCTTC. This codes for CASSDPGQGYYGYTF.

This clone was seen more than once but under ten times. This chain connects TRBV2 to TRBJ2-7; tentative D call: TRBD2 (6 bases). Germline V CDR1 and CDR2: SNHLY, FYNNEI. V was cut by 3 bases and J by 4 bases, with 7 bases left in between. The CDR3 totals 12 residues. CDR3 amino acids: CASSDGGYEQYF. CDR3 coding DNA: TGTGCCAGCAGTGACGGGGGTTACGAGCAGTACTTC.

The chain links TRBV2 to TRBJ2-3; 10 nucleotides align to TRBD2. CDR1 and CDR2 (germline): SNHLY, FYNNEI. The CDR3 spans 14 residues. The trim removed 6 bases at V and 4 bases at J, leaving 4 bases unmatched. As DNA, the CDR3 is TGTGCCAGCAGAGCAGGGACTAGCGCAGATACGCAGTATTTT. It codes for CASRAGTSADTQYF.

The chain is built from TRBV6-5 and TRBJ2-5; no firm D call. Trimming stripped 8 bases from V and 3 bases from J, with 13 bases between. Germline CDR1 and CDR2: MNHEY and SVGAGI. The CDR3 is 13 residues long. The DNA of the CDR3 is TGTGCCAGCCGAGGCCGGGCAAAAGAGACCCAGTACTTC. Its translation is CASRGRAKETQYF.

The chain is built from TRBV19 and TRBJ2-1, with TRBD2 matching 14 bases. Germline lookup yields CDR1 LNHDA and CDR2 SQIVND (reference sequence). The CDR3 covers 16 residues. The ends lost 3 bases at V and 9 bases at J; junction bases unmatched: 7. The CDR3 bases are TGTGCCAGTAGTATTCGACTAGCGGGGGGGCCCCGTGAGCAGTTCTTC. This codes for CASSIRLAGGPREQFF. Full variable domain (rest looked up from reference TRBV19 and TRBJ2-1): DGGITQSPKYLFRKEGQNVTLSCEQNLNHDAMYWYRQDPGQGLRLIYYSQIVNDFQKGDIAEGYSVSREKKESFPLTVTSAQKNPTAFYLCASSIRLAGGPREQFFGPGTRLTVL.

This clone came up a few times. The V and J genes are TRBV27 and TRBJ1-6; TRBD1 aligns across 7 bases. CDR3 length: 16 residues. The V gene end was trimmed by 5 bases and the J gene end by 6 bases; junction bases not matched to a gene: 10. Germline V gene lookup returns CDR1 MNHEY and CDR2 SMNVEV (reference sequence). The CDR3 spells CASSPLPGQSNSPLHF. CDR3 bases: TGTGCCAGCAGTCCGCTTCCGGGACAGTCTAATTCACCCCTCCACTTT.

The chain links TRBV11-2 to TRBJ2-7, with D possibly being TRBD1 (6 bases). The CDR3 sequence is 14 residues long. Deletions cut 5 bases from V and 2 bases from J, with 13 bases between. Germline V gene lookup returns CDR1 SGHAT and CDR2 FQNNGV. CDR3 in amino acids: CASSESQGTYEQYF. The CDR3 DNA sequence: TGTGCCAGCAGCGAGTCACAGGGCACCTACGAGCAGTACTTC.

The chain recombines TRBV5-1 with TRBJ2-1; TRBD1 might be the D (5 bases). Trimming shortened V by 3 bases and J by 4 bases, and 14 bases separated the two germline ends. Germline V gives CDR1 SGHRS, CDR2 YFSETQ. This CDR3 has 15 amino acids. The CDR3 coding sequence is TGCGCCAGCAGCTCACCGGACACCCGGTACAATGAGCAGTTCTTC. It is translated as CASSSPDTRYNEQFF.

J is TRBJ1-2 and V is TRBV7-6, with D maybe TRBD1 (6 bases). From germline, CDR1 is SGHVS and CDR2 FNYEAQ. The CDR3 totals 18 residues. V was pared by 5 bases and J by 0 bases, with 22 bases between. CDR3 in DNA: TGTGCCAGCAGCCGCGGGGACACACGTAACTTAGCTAACTATGGCTACACCTTC. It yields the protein CASSRGDTRNLANYGYTF. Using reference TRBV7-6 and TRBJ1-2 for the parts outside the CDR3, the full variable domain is GAGVSQSPRYKVTKRGQDVALRCDPISGHVSLYWYRQALGQGPEFLTYFNYEAQQDKSGLPNDRFSAERPEGSISTLTIQRTEQRDSAMYRCASSRGDTRNLANYGYTFGSGTRLTVV.

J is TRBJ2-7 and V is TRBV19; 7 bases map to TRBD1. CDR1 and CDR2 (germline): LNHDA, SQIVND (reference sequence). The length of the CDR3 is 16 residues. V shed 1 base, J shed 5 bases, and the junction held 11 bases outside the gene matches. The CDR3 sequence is CASSIGPSRQGHEQYF. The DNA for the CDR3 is TGTGCCAGTAGTATAGGTCCCTCCCGACAGGGCCACGAGCAGTACTTC.

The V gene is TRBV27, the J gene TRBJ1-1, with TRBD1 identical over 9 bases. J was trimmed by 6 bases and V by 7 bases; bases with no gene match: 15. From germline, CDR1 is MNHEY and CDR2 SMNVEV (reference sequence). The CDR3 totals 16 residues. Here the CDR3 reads CASTLYPTGGIAEAFF. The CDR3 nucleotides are TGTGCCAGCACCCTTTACCCTACAGGGGGCATCGCTGAAGCTTTCTTT.

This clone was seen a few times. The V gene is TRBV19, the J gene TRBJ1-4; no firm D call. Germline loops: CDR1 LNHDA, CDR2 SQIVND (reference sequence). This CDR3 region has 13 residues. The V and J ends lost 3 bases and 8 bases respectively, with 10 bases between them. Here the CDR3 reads CASSIYQREKLFF. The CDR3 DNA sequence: TGTGCCAGTAGTATCTACCAAAGGGAAAAACTGTTTTTT.

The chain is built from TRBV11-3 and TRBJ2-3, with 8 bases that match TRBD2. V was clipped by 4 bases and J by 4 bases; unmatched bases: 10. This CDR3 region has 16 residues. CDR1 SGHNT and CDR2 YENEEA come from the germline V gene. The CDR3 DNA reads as TGTGCCAGCAGCTCTCTTCGGGGGGGCCCGGCAGATACGCAGTATTTT. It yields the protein CASSSLRGGPADTQYF. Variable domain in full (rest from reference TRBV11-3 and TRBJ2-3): EAGVVQSPRYKIIEKKQPVAFWCNPISGHNTLYWYLQNLGQGPELLIRYENEEAVDDSQLPKDRFSAERLKGVDSTLKIQPAELGDSAVYLCASSSLRGGPADTQYFGPGTRLTVL.

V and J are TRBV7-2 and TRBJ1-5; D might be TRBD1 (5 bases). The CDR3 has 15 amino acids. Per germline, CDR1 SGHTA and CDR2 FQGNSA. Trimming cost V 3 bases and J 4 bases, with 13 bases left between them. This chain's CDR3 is CASSFGDSLNQPQHF. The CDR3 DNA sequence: TGTGCCAGCAGCTTTGGCGACAGCTTAAATCAGCCCCAGCATTTT. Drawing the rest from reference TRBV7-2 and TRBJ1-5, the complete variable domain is GAGVSQSPSNKVTEKGKDVELRCDPISGHTALYWYRQSLGQGLEFLIYFQGNSAPDKSGLPSDRFSAERTGGSVSTLTIQRTQQEDSAVYLCASSFGDSLNQPQHFGDGTRLSIL.

The CDR3 DNA is TGTGCCAGCAGCAGCCCTGTAATTGGGCATGAGCAGTTCTTC. Protein: CASSSPVIGHEQFF. This chain connects TRBV9 to TRBJ2-1, with D unresolved. This CDR3 comprises 14 residues. Trimming left V 4 bases short and J 8 bases short, with 16 bases between. Germline CDR1 and CDR2: SGDLS and YYNGEE.

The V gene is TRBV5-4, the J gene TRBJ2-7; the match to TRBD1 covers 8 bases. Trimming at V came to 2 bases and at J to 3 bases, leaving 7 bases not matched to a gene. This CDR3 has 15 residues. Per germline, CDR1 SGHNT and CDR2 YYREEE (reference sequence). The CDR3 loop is CASSFFRDRLYEQYF. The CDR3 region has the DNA TGTGCCAGCAGCTTTTTCCGGGACAGGCTCTACGAGCAGTACTTC.

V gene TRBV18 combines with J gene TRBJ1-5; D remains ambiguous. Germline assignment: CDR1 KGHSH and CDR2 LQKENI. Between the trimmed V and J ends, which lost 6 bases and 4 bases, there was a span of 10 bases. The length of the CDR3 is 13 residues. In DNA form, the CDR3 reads TGTGCCAGCTCGGGATGGAGGAATCAGCCCCAGCATTTT. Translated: CASSGWRNQPQHF.

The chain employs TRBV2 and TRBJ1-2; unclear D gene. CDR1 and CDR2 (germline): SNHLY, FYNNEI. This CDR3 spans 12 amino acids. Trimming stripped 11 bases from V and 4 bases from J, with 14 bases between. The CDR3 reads CAASPGSYGYTF. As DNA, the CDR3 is TGTGCCGCGTCTCCGGGTAGCTATGGCTACACCTTC.

In DNA, the CDR3 is TGTGCCAGCAGTTACGGAACCCTGAAACCCACTGAAGCTTTCTTT. Residues: CASSYGTLKPTEAFF. The gene calls are TRBV6-6 and TRBJ1-1; D unresolved. V dropped 2 bases and J dropped 4 bases, with 14 bases sitting between them. There are 15 residues in the CDR3. CDR1 MNHNY and CDR2 SVGAGI come from the germline V gene (reference sequence).

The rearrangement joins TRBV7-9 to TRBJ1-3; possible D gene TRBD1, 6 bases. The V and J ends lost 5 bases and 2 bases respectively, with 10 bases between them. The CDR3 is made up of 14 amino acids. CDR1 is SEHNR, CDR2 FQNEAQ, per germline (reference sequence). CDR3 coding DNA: TGTGCCAGCAGCCTCAGGGGCGCTGGAAACACCATATATTTT. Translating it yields CASSLRGAGNTIYF.

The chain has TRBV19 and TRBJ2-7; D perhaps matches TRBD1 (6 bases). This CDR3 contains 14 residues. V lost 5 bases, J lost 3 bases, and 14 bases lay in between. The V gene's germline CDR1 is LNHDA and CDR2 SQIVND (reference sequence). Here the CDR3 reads CASSPQGKFYEQYF. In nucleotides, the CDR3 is TGTGCCAGTAGTCCTCAGGGGAAGTTCTACGAGCAGTACTTC.

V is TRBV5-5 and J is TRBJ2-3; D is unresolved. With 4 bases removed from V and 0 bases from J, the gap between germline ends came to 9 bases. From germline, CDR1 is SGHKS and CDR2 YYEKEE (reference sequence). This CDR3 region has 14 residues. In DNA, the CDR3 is TGTGCCAGCAGCAGGGAATGGAGCACAGATACGCAGTATTTT. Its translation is CASSREWSTDTQYF.

CDR3 coding DNA: TGTGCCAGCAGCCTCGGACAGGGGAATGTAGGCGGCTACACCTTC. Protein product: CASSLGQGNVGGYTF. The chain employs TRBV7-2 and TRBJ1-2; 9 positions agree with TRBD1. Per the germline V gene, CDR1 is SGHTA and CDR2 is FQGNSA. The CDR3 spans 15 residues. V lost 5 bases and J lost 8; bases outside the gene matches: 12.

CDR3 sequence reads: CASSSWGQGAGEQYF. The CDR3 DNA reads TGTGCCAGCAGCTCCTGGGGACAGGGGGCAGGAGAGCAGTACTTC. The J gene is TRBJ2-7, the V gene TRBV7-9; 12 nucleotides agree with TRBD1. This CDR3 has 15 residues. V shed 4 bases, J shed 7 bases, and the junction held 8 bases outside the gene matches. CDR1 SEHNR and CDR2 FQNEAQ come from the germline V gene (reference sequence).